The clone carrying this TCR beta chain showed up just once. Its antigen is unidentified. The data derive from a study of cytomegalovirus exposure and HLA in healthy donors. Study-wide results and caveats: Sequencing had likely introduced a cluster of highly shared sequence variants as an artifact.

The PCR ran on 60 Vbeta and 13 Jbeta primers. Sequencing was performed with immunoSEQ multiplex PCR; in TCRdb, only in-frame clones are kept and a portion is missing. This table holds roughly 43,000 clones, about 72% found once. Germline values: CDR1 MNHNS, CDR2 SASEGT. The CDR3 covers 14 residues. Trimming shortened V by 3 bases and J by 5 bases, and 14 bases separated the two germline ends. The rearrangement joins TRBV6-1 to TRBJ2-7, with D possibly being TRBD1 (6 bases). The material sequenced was PBMCs. This sequence was found in a man younger than 40 in good health and CMV-seronegative. The CDR3: CASSDRQGWDEQYF. The CDR3, as DNA: TGTGCCAGCAGTGACCGTCAGGGGTGGGACGAGCAGTACTTC.